The source of this T cell receptor (beta chain) is a study of blood T cell repertoires in COVID-19. Looked up from germline, CDR1 is WSHSY and CDR2 is SAAADI. With 8 bases removed from V and 6 bases from J, the gap between germline ends came to 10 bases. The CDR3 has 12 amino acids. The assay was immunoSEQ multiplex PCR, and TCRdb's table has in-frame clones only and misses some. This table holds about 130,000 clones, approximately 70% found once. The source material was peripheral blood. The receptor comes from a woman aged 70-85 years with acute or convalescent COVID-19. V and J are TRBV10-2 and TRBJ2-2, with D perhaps TRBD2 (5 bases). Here the CDR3 reads CASVPGAGELFF. The CDR3, as DNA: TGCGCCAGCGTACCCGGGGCCGGGGAGCTGTTTTTT.